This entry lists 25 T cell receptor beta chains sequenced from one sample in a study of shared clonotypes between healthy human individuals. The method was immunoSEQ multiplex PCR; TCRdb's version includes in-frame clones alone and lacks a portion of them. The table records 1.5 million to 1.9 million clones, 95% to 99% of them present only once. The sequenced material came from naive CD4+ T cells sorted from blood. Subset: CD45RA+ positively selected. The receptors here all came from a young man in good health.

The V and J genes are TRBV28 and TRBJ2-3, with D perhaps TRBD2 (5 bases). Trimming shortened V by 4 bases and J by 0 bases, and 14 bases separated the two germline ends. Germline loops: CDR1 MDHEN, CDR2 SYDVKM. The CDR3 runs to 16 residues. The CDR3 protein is CASSSPSGPSTDTQYF. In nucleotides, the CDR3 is TGTGCCAGCAGTTCGCCGAGCGGCCCTAGCACAGATACGCAGTATTTT.

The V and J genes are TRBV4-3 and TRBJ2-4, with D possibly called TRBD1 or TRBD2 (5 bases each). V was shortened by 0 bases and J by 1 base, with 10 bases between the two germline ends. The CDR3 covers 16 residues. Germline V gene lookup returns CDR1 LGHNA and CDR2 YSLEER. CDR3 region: CASSQEGTGAKNIQYF. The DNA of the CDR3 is TGCGCCAGCAGCCAAGAAGGGACGGGGGCCAAAAACATTCAGTACTTC.

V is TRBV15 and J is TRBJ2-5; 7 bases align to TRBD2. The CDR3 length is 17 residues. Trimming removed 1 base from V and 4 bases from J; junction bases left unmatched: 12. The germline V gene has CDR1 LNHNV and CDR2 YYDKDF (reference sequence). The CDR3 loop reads CATSRGGGRQGRETQYF. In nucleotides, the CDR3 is TGTGCCACCAGCAGAGGAGGCGGGAGACAAGGTCGAGAGACCCAGTACTTC.

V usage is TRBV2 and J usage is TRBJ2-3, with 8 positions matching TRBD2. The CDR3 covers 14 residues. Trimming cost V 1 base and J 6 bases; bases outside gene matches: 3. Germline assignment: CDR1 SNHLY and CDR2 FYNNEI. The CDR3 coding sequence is TGTGCCAGCAGTGAAGTTAGCGGGGACGATACGCAGTATTTT. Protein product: CASSEVSGDDTQYF.

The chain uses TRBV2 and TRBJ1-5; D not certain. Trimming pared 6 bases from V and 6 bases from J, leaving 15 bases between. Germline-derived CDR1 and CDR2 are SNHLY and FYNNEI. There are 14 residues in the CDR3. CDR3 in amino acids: CASSPQIPGQPQHF. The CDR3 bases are TGTGCCAGCAGCCCACAGATTCCTGGTCAGCCCCAGCATTTT.

The CDR3 sequence is CASTANRGTYEQYF. The CDR3 region has the DNA TGTGCCAGCACGGCCAATAGGGGAACCTACGAGCAGTACTTC. This chain links TRBV18 with TRBJ2-7; D is perhaps TRBD1 (5 bases). This CDR3 has 14 residues. CDR1 is KGHSH and CDR2 is LQKENI in the germline V gene. V shed 8 bases and J shed 2 bases, with 16 bases lying between them. The full variable domain, rest sourced from reference TRBV18 and TRBJ2-7, is NAGVMQNPRHLVRRRGQEARLRCSPMKGHSHVYWYRQLPEEGLKFMVYLQKENIIDESGMPKERFSAEFPKEGPSILRIQQVVRGDSAAYFCASTANRGTYEQYFGPGTRLTVT.

CDR3 residues: CASSQDRQRVNEQFF. The DNA of the CDR3 is TGCGCCAGCAGCCAAGACAGGCAACGGGTGAATGAGCAGTTCTTC. V gene TRBV4-3 combines with J gene TRBJ2-1; D unresolved. Trimming took off 0 bases at V and 7 bases at J, with 13 bases between the two ends. The CDR3 length is 15 residues. CDR1 and CDR2 (germline): LGHNA, YSLEER.

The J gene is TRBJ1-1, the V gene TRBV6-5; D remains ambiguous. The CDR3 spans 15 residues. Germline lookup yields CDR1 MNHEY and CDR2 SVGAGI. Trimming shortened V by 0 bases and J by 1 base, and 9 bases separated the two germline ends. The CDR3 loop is CASSYSMVANTEAFF. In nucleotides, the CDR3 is TGTGCCAGCAGTTACTCGATGGTGGCGAACACTGAAGCTTTCTTT.

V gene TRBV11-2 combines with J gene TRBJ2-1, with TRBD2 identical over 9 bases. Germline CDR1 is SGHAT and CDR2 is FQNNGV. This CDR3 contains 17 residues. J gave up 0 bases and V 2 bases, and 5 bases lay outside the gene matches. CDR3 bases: TGTGCCAGCAGCTTACTAGCGGGACCGATCTCCTACAATGAGCAGTTCTTC. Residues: CASSLLAGPISYNEQFF.

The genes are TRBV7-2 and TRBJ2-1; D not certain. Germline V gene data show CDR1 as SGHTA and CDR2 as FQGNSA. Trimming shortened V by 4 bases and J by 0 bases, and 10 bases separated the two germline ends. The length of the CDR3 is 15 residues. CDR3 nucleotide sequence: TGTGCCAGCAGCTGGCTCATGGGCTCCTACAATGAGCAGTTCTTC. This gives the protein CASSWLMGSYNEQFF.

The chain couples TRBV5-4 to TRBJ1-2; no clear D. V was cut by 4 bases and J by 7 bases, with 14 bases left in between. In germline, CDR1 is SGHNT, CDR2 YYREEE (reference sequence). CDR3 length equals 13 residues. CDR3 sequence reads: CASSPSEEGGYTF. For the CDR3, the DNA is TGTGCCAGCAGCCCCTCCGAGGAAGGTGGCTACACCTTC.

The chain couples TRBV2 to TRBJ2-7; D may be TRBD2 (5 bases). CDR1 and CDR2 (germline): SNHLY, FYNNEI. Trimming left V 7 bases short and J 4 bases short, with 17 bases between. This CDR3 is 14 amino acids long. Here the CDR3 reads CASTSEGGLYEQYF. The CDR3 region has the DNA TGTGCCAGCACCTCCGAGGGCGGCCTTTACGAGCAGTACTTC.

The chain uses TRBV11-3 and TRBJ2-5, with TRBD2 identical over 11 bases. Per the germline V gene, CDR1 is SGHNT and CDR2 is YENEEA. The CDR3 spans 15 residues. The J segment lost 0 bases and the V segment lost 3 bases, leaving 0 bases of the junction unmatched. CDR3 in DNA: TGTGCCAGCAGCTTGGGACTAGCGGACCAAGAGACCCAGTACTTC. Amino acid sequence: CASSLGLADQETQYF.

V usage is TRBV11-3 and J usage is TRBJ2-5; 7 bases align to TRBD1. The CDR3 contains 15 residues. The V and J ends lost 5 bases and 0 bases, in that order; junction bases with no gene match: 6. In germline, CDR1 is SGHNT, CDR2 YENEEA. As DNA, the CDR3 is TGTGCCAGCAGCCCGAGTAGGGGGCACCAAGAGACCCAGTACTTC. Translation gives CASSPSRGHQETQYF.

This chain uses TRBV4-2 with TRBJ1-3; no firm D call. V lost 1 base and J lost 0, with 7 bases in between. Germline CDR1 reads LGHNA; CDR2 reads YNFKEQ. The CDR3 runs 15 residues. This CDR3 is CASSQGLLSGNTIYF. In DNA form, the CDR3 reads TGTGCCAGCAGCCAAGGTTTGCTCTCTGGAAACACCATATATTTT.

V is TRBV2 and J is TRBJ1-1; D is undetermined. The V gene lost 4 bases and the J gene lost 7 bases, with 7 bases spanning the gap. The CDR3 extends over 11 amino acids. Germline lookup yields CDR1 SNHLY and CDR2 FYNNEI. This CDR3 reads CASSGGIEAFF. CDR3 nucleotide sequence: TGTGCCAGCAGTGGCGGAATTGAAGCTTTCTTT. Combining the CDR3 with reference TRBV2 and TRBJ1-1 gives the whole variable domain EPEVTQTPSHQVTQMGQEVILRCVPISNHLYFYWYRQILGQKVEFLVSFYNNEISEKSEIFDDQFSVERPDGSNFTLKIRSTKLEDSAMYFCASSGGIEAFFGQGTRLTVV.

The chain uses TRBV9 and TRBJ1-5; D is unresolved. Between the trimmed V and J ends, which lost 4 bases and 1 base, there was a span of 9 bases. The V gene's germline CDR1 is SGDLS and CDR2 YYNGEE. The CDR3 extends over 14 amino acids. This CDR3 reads CASSPTGSNQPQHF. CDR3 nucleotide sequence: TGTGCCAGCAGCCCAACGGGAAGCAATCAGCCCCAGCATTTT.

The CDR3 sequence is CSVSLGQVVSYGYTF. CDR3 sequence (DNA): TGCAGCGTATCTCTCGGACAGGTAGTATCCTATGGCTACACCTTC. The chain couples TRBV29-1 to TRBJ1-2, with 7 bases identical to TRBD1. With V trimmed by 6 bases and J by 4 bases, 14 bases remained unmatched. The CDR3 spans 15 residues. Germline values: CDR1 SQVTM, CDR2 ANQGSEA. Based on the CDR3 plus reference TRBV29-1 and TRBJ1-2, the full variable domain is SAVISQKPSRDICQRGTSLTIQCQVDSQVTMMFWYRQQPGQSLTLIATANQGSEATYESGFVIDKFPISRPNLTFSTLTVSNMSPEDSSIYLCSVSLGQVVSYGYTFGSGTRLTVV.

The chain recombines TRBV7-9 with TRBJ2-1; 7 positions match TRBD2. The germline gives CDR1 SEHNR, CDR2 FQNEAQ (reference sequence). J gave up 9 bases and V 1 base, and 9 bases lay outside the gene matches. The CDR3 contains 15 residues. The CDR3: CASSLVLAKGGEQFF. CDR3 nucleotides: TGTGCCAGCAGCTTAGTACTAGCGAAAGGTGGTGAGCAGTTCTTC.

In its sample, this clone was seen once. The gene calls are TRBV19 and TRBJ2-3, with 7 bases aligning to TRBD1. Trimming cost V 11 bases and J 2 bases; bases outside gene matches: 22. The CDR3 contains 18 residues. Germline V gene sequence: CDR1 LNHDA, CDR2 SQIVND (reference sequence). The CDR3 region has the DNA TGTGCCTCCGGGATGGACAGGAGAAAGTTATCTTACACAGATACGCAGTATTTT. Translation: CASGMDRRKLSYTDTQYF. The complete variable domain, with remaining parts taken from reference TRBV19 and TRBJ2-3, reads DGGITQSPKYLFRKEGQNVTLSCEQNLNHDAMYWYRQDPGQGLRLIYYSQIVNDFQKGDIAEGYSVSREKKESFPLTVTSAQKNPTAFYLCASGMDRRKLSYTDTQYFGPGTRLTVL.

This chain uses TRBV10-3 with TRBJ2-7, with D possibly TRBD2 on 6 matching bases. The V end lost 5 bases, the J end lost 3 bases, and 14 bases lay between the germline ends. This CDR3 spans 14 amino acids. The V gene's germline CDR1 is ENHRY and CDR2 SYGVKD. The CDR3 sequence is CAISLGGRGYEQYF. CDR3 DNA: TGTGCCATCAGTCTGGGAGGTCGGGGCTACGAGCAGTACTTC.

The CDR3 spells CASSPLPGREQYF. The CDR3, as DNA: TGTGCCAGCAGCCCCCTTCCTGGCCGGGAGCAGTACTTC. The chain joins TRBV9 to TRBJ2-7; no reliable D call. Trimming took 4 bases from V and 7 from J, leaving 15 bases between them. Germline CDR1 and CDR2: SGDLS and YYNGEE. The CDR3 runs 13 residues.

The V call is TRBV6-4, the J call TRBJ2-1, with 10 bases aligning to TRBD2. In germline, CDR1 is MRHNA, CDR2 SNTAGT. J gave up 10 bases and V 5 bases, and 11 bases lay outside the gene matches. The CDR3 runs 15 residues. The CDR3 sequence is CASSYGAGGPGEQFF. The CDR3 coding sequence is TGTGCCAGCAGTTATGGAGCGGGAGGGCCGGGGGAGCAGTTCTTC.

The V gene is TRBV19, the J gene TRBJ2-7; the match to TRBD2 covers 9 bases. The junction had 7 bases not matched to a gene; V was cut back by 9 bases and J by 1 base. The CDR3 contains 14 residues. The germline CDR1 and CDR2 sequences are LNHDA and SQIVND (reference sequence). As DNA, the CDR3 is TGTGCCAGCCGGCCCCTAGCGGGATCCTACGAGCAGTACTTC. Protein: CASRPLAGSYEQYF.

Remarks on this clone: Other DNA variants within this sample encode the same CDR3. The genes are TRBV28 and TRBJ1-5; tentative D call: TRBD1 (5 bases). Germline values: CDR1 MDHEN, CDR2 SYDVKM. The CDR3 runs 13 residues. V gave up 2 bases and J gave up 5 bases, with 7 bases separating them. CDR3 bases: TGTGCCAGCAGTTTAAGGGGACATCAGCCCCAGCATTTT. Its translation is CASSLRGHQPQHF.